This TCR beta chain was retrieved from a study of blood T cell repertoires in COVID-19. Across the study: Samples representing acute and convalescent COVID-19 were sourced from the United States, Italy and Spain.

Adults between roughly 18 and 90 years of age took part from about two dozen US areas. Participant-given clinical history determined each cohort assignment. Among Cohort 3 donors, those recovered had two negative PCRs, clearance, or symptom resolution. Sequencing was performed with immunoSEQ multiplex PCR; in TCRdb, only in-frame clones are kept and a portion is missing. Altogether over 200,000 clones are present, about 90% being singletons, with the ten largest covering roughly 10%. Germline trimming cut 3 bases from V and 1 base from J; bases unmatched to any gene: 3. The CDR3 loop spans 15 amino acids. Germline loops: CDR1 KGHDR, CDR2 SFDVKD. This clone was seen only once.

The chain links TRBV24-1 to TRBJ2-7; 9 bases agree with TRBD1. Material for sequencing was PBMCs or T cells enriched from blood (not recorded which). This TCR was recovered from a young man who had recovered from COVID-19. For the CDR3, the DNA is TGTGCCACCAGTGATGCCGGGACAGGGTCCTACGAGCAGTACTTC. Translation: CATSDAGTGSYEQYF.